One sample yielded the 24 T cell receptor beta chains listed below, sequenced in a study of high-grade serous ovarian cancer treatment subgroups. The tumor samples were collected prior to definitive surgery or chemotherapy. Repertoires were generated with immunoSEQ multiplex PCR, while TCRdb's copy carries only in-frame clones and drops some. In the table there are 15,000 to 20,000 clones, 75% of which are singletons. Source material: tumor tissue. The receptors stem from a human donor with high-grade serous ovarian cancer.

The chain is built from TRBV5-1 and TRBJ2-1, with TRBD2 matching over 8 bases. This CDR3 is built from 16 residues. J lost 6 bases, V lost 5 bases, and 13 bases had no gene match. Per germline, CDR1 SGHRS and CDR2 YFSETQ. CDR3 in amino acids: CASRPMIAGSVNEQFF. Here the CDR3 DNA reads TGCGCCAGCAGGCCCATGATAGCGGGAAGCGTCAATGAGCAGTTCTTC.

The chain joins TRBV10-3 to TRBJ2-1; the D gene could be TRBD1 or TRBD2 (5 bases each). Germline-derived CDR1 and CDR2 are ENHRY and SYGVKD. The CDR3 consists of 13 residues. Trimming removed 2 bases at V and 4 bases at J, with 6 bases between. This chain's CDR3 is CAISEEGYNEQFF. CDR3 coding DNA: TGTGCCATCAGTGAGGAGGGGTACAATGAGCAGTTCTTC.

The V call is TRBV4-3, the J call TRBJ2-2, with TRBD2 matching over 13 bases. Looked up from germline, CDR1 is LGHNA and CDR2 is YSLEER. CDR3 length: 18 amino acids. Losses at the gene ends were 1 base for V and 8 bases for J; bases not matched to a gene: 10. CDR3: CASSQAYLGLAGDGELFF. DNA for the CDR3: TGCGCCAGCAGCCAAGCTTACCTCGGACTAGCGGGAGATGGGGAGCTGTTTTTT.

The V call is TRBV18, the J call TRBJ1-1, with D possibly being TRBD1 (5 bases). Germline CDR1 reads KGHSH; CDR2 reads LQKENI. V lost 3 bases and J lost 7, with 18 bases in between. The CDR3 extends over 15 amino acids. For the CDR3, the DNA is TGTGCCAGCTCACCGGGAATTAGGGACGCTAGTGAAGCTTTCTTT. This encodes CASSPGIRDASEAFF.

V and J are TRBV9 and TRBJ1-2; D call uncertain. The V end lost 4 bases, the J end lost 5 bases, and 18 bases lay between the germline ends. Germline CDR1 SGDLS, CDR2 YYNGEE. The CDR3 totals 15 residues. In DNA form, the CDR3 reads TGTGCCAGCAGCCTAGCTGCGAACAGTCGATATGGCTACACCTTC. The encoded protein is CASSLAANSRYGYTF.

The J gene is TRBJ2-5, the V gene TRBV5-1; 7 bases are a match to TRBD2. This CDR3 spans 14 amino acids. J was trimmed by 1 base and V by 3 bases; bases with no gene match: 3. The V gene's germline CDR1 is SGHRS and CDR2 YFSETQ. CDR3 sequence reads: CASSWGGVQETQYF. The CDR3 nucleotides are TGCGCCAGCAGCTGGGGGGGAGTCCAAGAGACCCAGTACTTC.

The chain joins TRBV7-3 to TRBJ2-1, with 7 positions matching TRBD2. With 0 bases clipped from V and 5 bases from J, the junction kept 4 bases outside the gene matches. CDR3 length equals 15 residues. Germline CDR1 reads SGHTA; CDR2 reads FQGTGA. This CDR3 is CASSLTRENHNEQFF. The DNA for the CDR3 is TGTGCCAGCAGCTTAACGCGGGAGAATCACAATGAGCAGTTCTTC.

The V and J genes are TRBV6-5 and TRBJ2-1, with D maybe TRBD2 (5 bases). The CDR3 is made up of 14 amino acids. Germline V gives CDR1 MNHEY, CDR2 SVGAGI. Trimming pared 5 bases from V and 8 bases from J, leaving 16 bases between. The CDR3 sequence: CASSPQDRGYEQFF. The DNA of the CDR3 is TGTGCCAGCAGTCCCCAGGATCGAGGGTATGAGCAGTTCTTC.

The rearrangement uses TRBV19 and TRBJ1-5, with D uncertain. The CDR3 length is 12 residues. In germline, CDR1 is LNHDA, CDR2 SQIVND (reference sequence). V lost 5 bases and J 1 base, leaving 3 bases between the germline ends. CDR3 amino acids: CASSRSNQPQHF. The CDR3 DNA follows: TGTGCCAGTAGTCGGAGCAATCAGCCCCAGCATTTT. Based on the CDR3 plus reference TRBV19 and TRBJ1-5, the full variable domain is DGGITQSPKYLFRKEGQNVTLSCEQNLNHDAMYWYRQDPGQGLRLIYYSQIVNDFQKGDIAEGYSVSREKKESFPLTVTSAQKNPTAFYLCASSRSNQPQHFGDGTRLSIL.

The chain joins TRBV6-5 to TRBJ2-3; D is unresolved. V gave up 2 bases and J gave up 6 bases, with 9 bases separating them. CDR3 length: 13 amino acids. The germline V gene encodes CDR1 MNHEY and CDR2 SVGAGI. This CDR3 reads CASSYQRTDTQYF. The CDR3 DNA reads TGTGCCAGCAGTTACCAGAGGACGGATACGCAGTATTTT.

This clone was counted between two and nine times. The chain employs TRBV27 and TRBJ2-1; TRBD2 matches at 9 bases. CDR1 is MNHEY, CDR2 SMNVEV, per germline (reference sequence). There are 15 residues in the CDR3. J gave up 6 bases and V 2 bases, and 5 bases lay outside the gene matches. CDR3 nucleotide sequence: TGTGCCAGCAGTTTAAGTCTAGCGGGAATCAATGAGCAGTTCTTC. Translated: CASSLSLAGINEQFF.

DNA of the CDR3: TGTGCCAGCAGTCCTCGGACGGGGACGAATTACTTC. Translating gives CASSPRTGTNYF. The chain couples TRBV27 to TRBJ2-4; tentatively, D is TRBD1 or TRBD2 (5 bases each). The ends were cut back, 5 bases at V and 16 bases at J, with 18 bases in the middle. Germline loops: CDR1 MNHEY, CDR2 SMNVEV (reference sequence). This CDR3 is built from 12 residues.

J is TRBJ1-5 and V is TRBV7-9, with D hard to call. The V end lost 1 base, the J end lost 5 bases, and 3 bases lay between the germline ends. The CDR3 sequence is 12 residues long. CDR1 is SEHNR, CDR2 FQNEAQ, per germline (reference sequence). In DNA form, the CDR3 reads TGTGCCAGCAGCTTAGAGGATCAGCCCCAGCATTTT. This codes for CASSLEDQPQHF.

The chain carries TRBV28 and TRBJ2-1; unclear D gene. Per germline, CDR1 MDHEN and CDR2 SYDVKM. V lost 2 bases and J 0 bases, leaving 14 bases between the germline ends. There are 17 residues in the CDR3. CDR3 DNA sequence: TGTGCCAGCAGTTTAATAGCCGCCGGTAGCTCCTACAATGAGCAGTTCTTC. Protein sequence: CASSLIAAGSSYNEQFF.

V usage is TRBV7-3 and J usage is TRBJ2-2; D may be TRBD1 (6 bases). CDR1 and CDR2 from the germline V gene are SGHTA and FQGTGA. The CDR3 extends over 16 amino acids. Trimming cost V 4 bases and J 6 bases, with 18 bases left between them. The CDR3 reads CASSSSVTGRSGELFF. The CDR3 DNA follows: TGTGCCAGCAGCTCCTCGGTGACAGGACGGTCCGGGGAGCTGTTTTTT.

The V and J genes are TRBV10-3 and TRBJ2-7; 9 nucleotides match TRBD1. The germline gives CDR1 ENHRY, CDR2 SYGVKD. J lost 5 bases, V lost 5 bases, and 4 bases had no gene match. This CDR3 spans 13 amino acids. CDR3: CAISLRDRDEQYF. The DNA for the CDR3 is TGTGCCATCAGTCTCCGGGACAGGGACGAGCAGTACTTC.

The CDR3 loop reads CASRPGGGAAGELFF. The CDR3 DNA follows: TGTGCCAGCCGCCCCGGGGGGGGAGCCGCCGGGGAGCTGTTTTTT. The rearrangement joins TRBV28 to TRBJ2-2; 8 nucleotides align to TRBD2. Unmatched junction bases numbered 11, after V lost 8 bases and J lost 6 bases. This CDR3 region has 15 residues. Germline CDR1 MDHEN, CDR2 SYDVKM.

This chain connects TRBV9 to TRBJ2-1, with 9 bases identical to TRBD2. Germline V lookup: CDR1 SGDLS, CDR2 YYNGEE. The length of the CDR3 is 15 residues. V lost 4 bases and J lost 3; bases outside the gene matches: 5. This chain's CDR3 is CASSWTSENYNEQFF. The DNA for the CDR3 is TGTGCCAGCAGCTGGACTAGCGAAAACTACAATGAGCAGTTCTTC.

The V and J genes are TRBV19 and TRBJ2-5; D remains ambiguous. The CDR3 totals 13 residues. V lost 4 bases and J 0 bases, leaving 6 bases between the germline ends. Germline CDR1 and CDR2: LNHDA and SQIVND (reference sequence). The CDR3 spells CASSRADQETQYF. The CDR3 DNA is TGTGCCAGTAGTAGGGCGGACCAAGAGACCCAGTACTTC.

As DNA, the CDR3 is TGTGCCAGTACCGCAATTTCAGGGACAGCCGGGAACACTGAAGCTTTCTTT. This encodes CASTAISGTAGNTEAFF. V is TRBV19 and J is TRBJ1-1, with TRBD1 matching over 7 bases. The germline V gene encodes CDR1 LNHDA and CDR2 SQIVND (reference sequence). V trimming: 7 bases; J trimming: 1 base; junction bases outside the gene matches: 15. The CDR3 covers 17 residues.

This chain joins TRBV15 and TRBJ1-1, with a possible D match to TRBD1 (6 bases). This CDR3 has 15 residues. Trimming took 4 bases from V and 1 from J, leaving 13 bases between them. From germline, CDR1 is LNHNV and CDR2 YYDKDF (reference sequence). In DNA, the CDR3 is TGTGCCACCAGCATACCTACAGGGACGAACACTGAAGCTTTCTTT. Its translation: CATSIPTGTNTEAFF.

This clone was observed a few times. The V gene is TRBV7-8, the J gene TRBJ1-2; 9 nucleotides align to TRBD1. CDR1 and CDR2 (germline): SGHVS, FQNEAQ. The V and J ends lost 6 bases and 3 bases, in that order; junction bases with no gene match: 8. This CDR3 is built from 15 residues. CDR3: CASSLTGGAHYGYTF. The CDR3 DNA is TGTGCCAGCAGTTTAACAGGGGGCGCGCACTATGGCTACACCTTC.

This CDR3 reads CASSPSGLTGGGSTGELFF. The CDR3 nucleotides read TGTGCCAGCAGTCCCTCCGGTTTGACAGGGGGCGGGAGCACCGGGGAGCTGTTTTTT. The V and J genes are TRBV27 and TRBJ2-2; 10 nucleotides align to TRBD1. This CDR3 contains 19 residues. The ends lost 5 bases at V and 4 bases at J; junction bases unmatched: 16. Germline-derived CDR1 and CDR2 are MNHEY and SMNVEV (reference sequence).

The chain joins TRBV5-5 to TRBJ2-7, with a weak D call TRBD2 (5 bases). Trimming took off 4 bases at V and 3 bases at J, with 11 bases between the two ends. This CDR3 contains 13 residues. CDR1 SGHKS and CDR2 YYEKEE come from the germline V gene (reference sequence). In DNA, the CDR3 is TGTGCCAGCAGCCGCCCCGGGAACTACGAGCAGTACTTC. Translating gives CASSRPGNYEQYF.